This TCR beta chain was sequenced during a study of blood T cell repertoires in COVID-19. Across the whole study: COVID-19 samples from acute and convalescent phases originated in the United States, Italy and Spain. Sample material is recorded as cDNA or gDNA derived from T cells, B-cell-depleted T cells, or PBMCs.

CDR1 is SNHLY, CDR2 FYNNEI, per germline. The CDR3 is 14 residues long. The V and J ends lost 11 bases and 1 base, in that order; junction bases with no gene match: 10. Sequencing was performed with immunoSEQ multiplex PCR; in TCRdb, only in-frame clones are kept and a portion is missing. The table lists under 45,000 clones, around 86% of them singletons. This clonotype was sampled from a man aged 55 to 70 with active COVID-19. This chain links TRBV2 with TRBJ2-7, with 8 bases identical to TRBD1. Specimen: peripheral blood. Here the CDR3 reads CAGRTGGVSYEQYF. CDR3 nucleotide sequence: TGTGCCGGAAGAACAGGGGGTGTTTCCTACGAGCAGTACTTC.